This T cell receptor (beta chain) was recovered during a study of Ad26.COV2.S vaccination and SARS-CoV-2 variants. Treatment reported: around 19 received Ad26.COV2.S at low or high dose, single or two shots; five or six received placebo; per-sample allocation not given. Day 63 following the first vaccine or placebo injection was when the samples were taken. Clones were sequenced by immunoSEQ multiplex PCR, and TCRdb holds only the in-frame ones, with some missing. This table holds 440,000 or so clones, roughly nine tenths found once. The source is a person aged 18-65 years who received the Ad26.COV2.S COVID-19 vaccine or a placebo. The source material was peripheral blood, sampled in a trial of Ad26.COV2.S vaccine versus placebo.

The CDR3 here is CASSPPQGDSYEQYF. Here the CDR3 DNA reads TGTGCCAGCAGTCCTCCGCAGGGAGACTCCTACGAGCAGTACTTC. This chain uses TRBV25-1 with TRBJ2-7, with D possibly being TRBD1 or TRBD2 (5 bases each). The germline V gene has CDR1 MGHDK and CDR2 SYGVNS. The CDR3 covers 15 residues. Trimming pared 5 bases from V and 0 bases from J, leaving 14 bases between.